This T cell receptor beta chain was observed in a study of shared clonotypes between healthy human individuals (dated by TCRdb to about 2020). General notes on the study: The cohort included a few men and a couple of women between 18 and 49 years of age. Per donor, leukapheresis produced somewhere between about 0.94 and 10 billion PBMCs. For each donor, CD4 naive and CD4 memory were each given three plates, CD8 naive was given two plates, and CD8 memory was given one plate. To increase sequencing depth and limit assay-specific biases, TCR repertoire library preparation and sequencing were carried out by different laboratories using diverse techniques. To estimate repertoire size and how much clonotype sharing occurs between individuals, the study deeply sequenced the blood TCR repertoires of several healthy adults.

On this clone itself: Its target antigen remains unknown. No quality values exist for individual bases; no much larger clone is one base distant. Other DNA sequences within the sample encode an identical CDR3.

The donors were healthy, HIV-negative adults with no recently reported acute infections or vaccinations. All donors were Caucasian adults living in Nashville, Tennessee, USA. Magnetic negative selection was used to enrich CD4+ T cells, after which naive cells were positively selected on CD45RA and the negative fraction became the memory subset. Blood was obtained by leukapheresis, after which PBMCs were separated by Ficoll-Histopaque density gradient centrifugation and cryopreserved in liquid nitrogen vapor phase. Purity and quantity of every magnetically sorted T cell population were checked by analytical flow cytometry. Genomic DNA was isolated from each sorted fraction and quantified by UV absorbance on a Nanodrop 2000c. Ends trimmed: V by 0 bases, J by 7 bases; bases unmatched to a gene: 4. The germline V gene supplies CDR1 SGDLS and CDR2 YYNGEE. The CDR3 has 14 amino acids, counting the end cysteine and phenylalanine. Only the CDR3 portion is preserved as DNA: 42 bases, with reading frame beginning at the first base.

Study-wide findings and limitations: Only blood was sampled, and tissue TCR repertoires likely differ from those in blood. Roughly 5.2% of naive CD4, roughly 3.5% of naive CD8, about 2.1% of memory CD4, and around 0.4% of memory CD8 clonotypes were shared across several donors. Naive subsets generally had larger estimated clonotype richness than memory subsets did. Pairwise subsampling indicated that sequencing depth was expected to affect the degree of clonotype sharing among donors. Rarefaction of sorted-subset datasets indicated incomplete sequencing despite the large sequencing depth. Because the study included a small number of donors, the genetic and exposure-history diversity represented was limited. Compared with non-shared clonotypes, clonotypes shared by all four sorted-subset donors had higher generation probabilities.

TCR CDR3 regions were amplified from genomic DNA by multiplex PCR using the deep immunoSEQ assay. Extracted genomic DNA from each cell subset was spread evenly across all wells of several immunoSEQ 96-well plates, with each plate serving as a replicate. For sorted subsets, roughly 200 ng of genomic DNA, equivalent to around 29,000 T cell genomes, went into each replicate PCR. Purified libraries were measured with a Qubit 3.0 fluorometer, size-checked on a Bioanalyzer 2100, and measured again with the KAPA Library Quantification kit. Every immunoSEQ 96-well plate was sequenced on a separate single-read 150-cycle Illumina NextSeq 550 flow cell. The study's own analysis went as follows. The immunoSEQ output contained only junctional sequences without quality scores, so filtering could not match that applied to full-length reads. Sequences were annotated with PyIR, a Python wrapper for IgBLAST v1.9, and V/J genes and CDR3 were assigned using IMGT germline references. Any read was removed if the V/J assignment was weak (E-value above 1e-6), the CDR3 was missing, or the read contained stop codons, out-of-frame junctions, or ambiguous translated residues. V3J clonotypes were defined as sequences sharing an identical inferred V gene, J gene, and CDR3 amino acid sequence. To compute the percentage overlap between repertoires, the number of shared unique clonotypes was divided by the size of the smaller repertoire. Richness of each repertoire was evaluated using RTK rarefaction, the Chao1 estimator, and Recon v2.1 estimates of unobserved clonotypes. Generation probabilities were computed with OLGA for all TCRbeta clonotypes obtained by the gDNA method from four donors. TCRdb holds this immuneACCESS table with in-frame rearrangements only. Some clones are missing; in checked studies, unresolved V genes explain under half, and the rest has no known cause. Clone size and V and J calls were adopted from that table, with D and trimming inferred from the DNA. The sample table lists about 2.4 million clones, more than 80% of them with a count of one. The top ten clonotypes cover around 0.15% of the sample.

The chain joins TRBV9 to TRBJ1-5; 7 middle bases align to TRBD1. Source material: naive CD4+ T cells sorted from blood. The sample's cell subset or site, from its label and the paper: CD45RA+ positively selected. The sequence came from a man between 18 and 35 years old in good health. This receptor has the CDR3 CASSVGQGGQPQHF. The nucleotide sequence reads TGTGCCAGCAGCGTAGGACAGGGAGGGCAGCCCCAGCATTTT.